This TCR beta chain was captured by sequencing in a study of T cell responses to AZD1222 COVID-19 vaccine. Overall study context: Pooling covered second doses at about 4 or about 12 weeks.

Germline V gene sequence: CDR1 SGHTA, CDR2 FQGNSA. This CDR3 contains 17 residues. V was clipped by 5 bases and J by 6 bases; unmatched bases: 14. The table came from immunoSEQ multiplex PCR; TCRdb's copy has only in-frame clones and leaves some out. The top ten hold over 8% of the sample, which has 90,000 to 110,000 clones, about 88% seen once. General study points: The donors showed a predominance of white British ancestry and of females, with possible underestimation of clonal diversity.

In the case of this clone: What it binds is not known.

The V and J genes are TRBV7-2 and TRBJ2-5; 11 bases agree with TRBD2. This TCR derives from an adult in good health. The sample consisted of peripheral blood, taken on day 0 of AZD1222 vaccination. The chain's CDR3 is CASSPVPTSGGGKTQYF. CDR3 nucleotide sequence: TGTGCCAGCAGCCCCGTGCCTACTAGCGGGGGAGGAAAGACCCAGTACTTC.